Below are 7 T cell receptor beta chains sequenced from a single sample in a study of blood T cell repertoires in COVID-19. Using immunoSEQ multiplex PCR, the repertoire was profiled, and TCRdb retains in-frame clones only, with some absent. Here the sample spans about 55,000 clones, 85% to 90% being singletons. Sequenced material: peripheral blood. The receptors were gathered from a human donor in a cohort sampled during active COVID-19.

The genes are TRBV6-2 or TRBV6-3 and TRBJ2-6; D remains unclear. The germline gives CDR1 MNHEY, CDR2 SVGEGT. Trimming removed 5 bases from V and 1 base from J, with 9 bases in between. This CDR3 has 15 amino acids. CDR3 bases: TGTGCCAGCAGTCTTAGTGGTTCTGGGGCCAACGTCCTGACTTTC. The encoded protein is CASSLSGSGANVLTF.

This clone was seen more than once but under ten times. This chain uses TRBV30 with TRBJ1-1; D might be TRBD1 (5 bases). The germline CDR1 and CDR2 sequences are GTSNPN and SVGIG (reference sequence). V lost 0 bases, J lost 5 bases, and 16 bases lay in between. This CDR3 has 15 residues. CDR3 residues: CAWSVKGQGGTEAFF. DNA of the CDR3: TGTGCCTGGAGTGTCAAGGGCCAGGGAGGGACTGAAGCTTTCTTT.

This clone has just a few counts. The genes are TRBV2 and TRBJ2-3; TRBD2 matches 12 bases. V gave up 2 bases and J gave up 5 bases; unmatched junction bases: 8. The CDR3 covers 17 residues. Germline CDR1 reads SNHLY; CDR2 reads FYNNEI. The CDR3: CASSESGLAGGRDTQYF. The CDR3, as DNA: TGTGCCAGCAGTGAAAGTGGGCTAGCGGGAGGGCGAGATACGCAGTATTTT.

The chain recombines TRBV28 with TRBJ1-5; no firm D call. Per the germline V gene, CDR1 is MDHEN and CDR2 is SYDVKM. The CDR3 has 14 amino acids. The V and J ends lost 6 bases and 0 bases respectively, with 9 bases between them. The CDR3 loop reads CASRAAYSNQPQHF. CDR3 coding DNA: TGTGCCAGCAGGGCCGCTTATAGCAATCAGCCCCAGCATTTT.

The chain employs TRBV7-9 and TRBJ2-3, with D unclear. Trimming took 2 bases from V and 4 from J, leaving 10 bases between them. Germline loops: CDR1 SEHNR, CDR2 FQNEAQ (reference sequence). The CDR3 covers 14 residues. The CDR3 bases are TGTGCCAGCAGCTTACAACTTCTTTCAGATACGCAGTATTTT. This gives the protein CASSLQLLSDTQYF.

V gene TRBV18 combines with J gene TRBJ1-1, with D unclear. This CDR3 spans 14 amino acids. CDR1 and CDR2 from the germline V gene are KGHSH and LQKENI. Trimming took 3 bases from V and 2 from J, leaving 10 bases between them. The CDR3 sequence is CASSPNPGNTEAFF. CDR3 DNA sequence: TGTGCCAGCTCACCCAACCCAGGTAACACTGAAGCTTTCTTT.

The rearrangement links TRBV10-1 to TRBJ1-1; 9 nucleotides line up with TRBD1. The CDR3 runs to 14 residues. Trimming removed 3 bases from V and 3 bases from J; junction bases left unmatched: 2. Germline V lookup: CDR1 WNHNN, CDR2 SYGVQD (reference sequence). CDR3 DNA sequence: TGCGCCAGCAGTGAAGGGACAGGGTACACTGAAGCTTTCTTT. Translated: CASSEGTGYTEAFF.